This T cell receptor (beta chain) was recovered during a study of cytomegalovirus exposure and HLA in healthy donors. Study information: The 120 validation repertoires were produced on the same platform as the 700 or so repertoires of the first cohort. This was reported in a later analysis.

Notes on this clone: As yet, its antigen is unknown.

Study findings and constraints: Some public TCRs appeared in many individuals, while most sequences were rare. Cytomegalovirus-associated TCR beta chains were listed, numbering under 200. A few chains linked to CMV were shown in vitro to be specific for CMV antigens.

Clones were sequenced by immunoSEQ multiplex PCR, and TCRdb holds only the in-frame ones, with some missing. The sample has 90,000 to 110,000 clones, approximately 86% seen once. Sequenced input: PBMCs. The TCR was taken from a young woman in good health and CMV-seropositive.

CDR3 region: CASSLRGQIYGYTF. CDR3 DNA: TGTGCCAGCAGCCTCAGGGGGCAGATCTATGGCTACACCTTC. The chain employs TRBV27 and TRBJ1-2, with TRBD1 matching 8 bases. Germline V gene lookup returns CDR1 MNHEY and CDR2 SMNVEV (reference sequence). V gave up 6 bases and J gave up 4 bases; unmatched junction bases: 7. The CDR3 has 14 residues.